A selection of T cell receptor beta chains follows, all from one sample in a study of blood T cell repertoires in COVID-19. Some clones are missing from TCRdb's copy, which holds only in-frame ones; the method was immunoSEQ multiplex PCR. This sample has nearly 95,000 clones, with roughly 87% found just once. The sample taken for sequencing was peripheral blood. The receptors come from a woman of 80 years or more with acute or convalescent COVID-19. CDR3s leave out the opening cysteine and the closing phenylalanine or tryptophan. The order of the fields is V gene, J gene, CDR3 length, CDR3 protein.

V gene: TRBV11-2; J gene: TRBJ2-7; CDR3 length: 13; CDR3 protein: ASSLVTGSSYEQY
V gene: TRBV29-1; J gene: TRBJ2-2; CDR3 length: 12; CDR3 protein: SARPSTNTGELF
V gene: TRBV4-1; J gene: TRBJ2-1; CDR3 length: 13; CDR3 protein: ASSLQAFGINEQF
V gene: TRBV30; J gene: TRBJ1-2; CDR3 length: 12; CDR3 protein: ALCRDRINYGYT
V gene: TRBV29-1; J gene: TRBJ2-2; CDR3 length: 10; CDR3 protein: SVGGGTGELF
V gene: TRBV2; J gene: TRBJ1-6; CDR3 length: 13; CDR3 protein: ASSELWGQNSPLH
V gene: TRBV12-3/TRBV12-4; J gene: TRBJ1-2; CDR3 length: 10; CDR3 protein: ASSLSDYGYT
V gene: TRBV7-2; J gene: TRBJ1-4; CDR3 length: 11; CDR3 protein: ASSLAISEKLF
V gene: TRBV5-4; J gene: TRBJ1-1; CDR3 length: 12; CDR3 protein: ASSGDQGNTEAF
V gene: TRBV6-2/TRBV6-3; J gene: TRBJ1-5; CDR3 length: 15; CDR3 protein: ASSFPKGPQNNQPQH
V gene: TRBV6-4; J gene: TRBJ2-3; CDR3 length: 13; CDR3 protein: ATSPSGIFTDTQY
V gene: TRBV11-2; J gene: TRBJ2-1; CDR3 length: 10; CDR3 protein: ASSLDRGEQF
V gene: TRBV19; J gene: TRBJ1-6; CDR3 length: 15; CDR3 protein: ASSTARTGELSSPLH
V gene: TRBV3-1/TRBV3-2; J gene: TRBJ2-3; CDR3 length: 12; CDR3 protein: ASSLIDNFDTQY
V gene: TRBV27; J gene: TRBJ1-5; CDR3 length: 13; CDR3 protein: ASSLRAYSNQPQH
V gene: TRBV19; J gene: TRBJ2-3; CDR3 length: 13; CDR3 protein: ASSWTGGNTDTQY
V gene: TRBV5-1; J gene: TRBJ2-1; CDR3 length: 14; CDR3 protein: ASSKTSASSYNEQF
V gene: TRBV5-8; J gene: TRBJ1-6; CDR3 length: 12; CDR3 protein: ASIDRFGDSPLH
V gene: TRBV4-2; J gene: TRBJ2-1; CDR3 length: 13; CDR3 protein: ASSPMTSGYNEQF
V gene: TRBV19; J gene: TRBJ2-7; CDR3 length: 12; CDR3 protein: ASSRDGTGYEQY
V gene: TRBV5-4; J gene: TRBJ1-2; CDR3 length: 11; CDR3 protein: ASSSQGALGYT
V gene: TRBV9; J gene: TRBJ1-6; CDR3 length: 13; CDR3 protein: ASSVEDRTDSPLH
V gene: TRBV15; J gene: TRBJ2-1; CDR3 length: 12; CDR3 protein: ATRSGGADNEQF
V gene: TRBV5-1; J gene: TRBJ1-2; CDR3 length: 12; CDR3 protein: ASSPTGGSYGYT
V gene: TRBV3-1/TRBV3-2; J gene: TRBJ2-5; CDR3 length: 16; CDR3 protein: ASSQKGASGRNGETQY
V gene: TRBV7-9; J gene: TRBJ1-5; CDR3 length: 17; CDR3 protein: ASSLAHTGGKASNQPQH
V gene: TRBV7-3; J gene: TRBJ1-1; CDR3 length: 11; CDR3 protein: ASSRGQNTEAF
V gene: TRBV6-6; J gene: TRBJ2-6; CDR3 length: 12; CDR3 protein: ASSSRGGANVLT
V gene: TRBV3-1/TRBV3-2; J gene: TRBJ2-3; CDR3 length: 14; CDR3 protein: ASSPRSGGGTDTQY
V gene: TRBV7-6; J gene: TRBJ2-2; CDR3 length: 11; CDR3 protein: ASSLSNTGELF
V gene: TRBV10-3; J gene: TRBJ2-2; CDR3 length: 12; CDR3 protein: AISERRDTGELF
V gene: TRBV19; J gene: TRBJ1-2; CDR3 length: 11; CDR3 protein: ASSPGPNYGYT
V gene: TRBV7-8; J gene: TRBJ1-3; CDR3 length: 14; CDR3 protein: ASSSGTGGIVDTIY
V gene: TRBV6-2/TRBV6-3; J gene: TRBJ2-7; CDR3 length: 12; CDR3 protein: ASSGRGQSYEQY
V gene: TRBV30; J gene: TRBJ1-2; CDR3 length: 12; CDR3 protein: AWKSPGTGRGYT
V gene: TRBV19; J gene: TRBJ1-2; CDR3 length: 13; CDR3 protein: ASSVSGTGKYGYT
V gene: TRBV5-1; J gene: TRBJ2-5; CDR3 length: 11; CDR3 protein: ASSGIREETQY